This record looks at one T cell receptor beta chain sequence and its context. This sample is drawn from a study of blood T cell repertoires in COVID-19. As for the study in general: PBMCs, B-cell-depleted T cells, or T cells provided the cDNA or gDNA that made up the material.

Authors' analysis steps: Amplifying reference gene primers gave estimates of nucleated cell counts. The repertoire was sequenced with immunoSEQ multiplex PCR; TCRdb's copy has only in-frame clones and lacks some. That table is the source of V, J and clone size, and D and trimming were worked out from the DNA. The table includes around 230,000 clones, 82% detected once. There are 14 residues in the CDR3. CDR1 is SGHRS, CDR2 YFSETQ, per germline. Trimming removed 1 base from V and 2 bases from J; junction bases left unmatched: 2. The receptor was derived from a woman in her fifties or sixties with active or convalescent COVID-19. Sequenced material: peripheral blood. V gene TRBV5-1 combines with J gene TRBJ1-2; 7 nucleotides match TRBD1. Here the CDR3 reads CASSLQGVNYGYTF. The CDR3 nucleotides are TGCGCCAGCAGCTTGCAGGGGGTGAACTATGGCTACACCTTC.